The entry that follows covers one T cell receptor beta chain sequence. Its specificity is not known. This record belongs to a study of CXCR3-negative and CXCR3-positive naive CD8 T cells. At the level of the study: With about 1.5 +/- 0.3 million reads per library, the TRB reads numbered some 130 million in total. Findings of the study overall: CXCR3-negative naive cells had less hydrophobic TRB CDR3s than did CXCR3-positive naive cells. Diversity proved comparably high across both naive subsets and much lower in memory CD8+ cells. Naive cells used TRBV-TRBJ genes in much the same way whether CXCR3-negative or CXCR3-positive; memory cells did not.

The study made its TRB cDNA libraries by 5' RACE, adding UMI labels. TCRdb derives one entry per CDR3 protein from the 5' RACE reads, leaving out DNA. This sample's table reports about 150,000 distinct CDR3 sequences. CDR1 and CDR2 (germline): MNHEY, SMNVEV (reference sequence). CDR3 length: 17 amino acids. The TCR comes from a human donor in good health. Some clones in this sample may be carry-over from other donors' samples. The sample taken for sequencing was naive CXCR3+ CD8+ T cells from blood. The sample's subset: CD45RO-CCR7+CD27+CD95- naive CD8+ T cells expressing CXCR3 (TNR3+). The rearrangement joins TRBV27 to TRBJ2-1; TCRdb's assignment of TRBD2 cannot be checked, as there is no DNA. CDR3 residues: CASSLSFGGLAYNEQFF.